Listed below are T cell receptor beta chains from one sample, sequenced in a study of blood T cell repertoires in COVID-19. Some clones are missing from TCRdb's copy, which holds only in-frame ones; the method was immunoSEQ multiplex PCR. The sample shows just over 300,000 clones, 80% to 90% of them seen only once. Sequences were obtained from PBMCs or T cells enriched from blood (not recorded which). Source of these receptors: a man aged 25-45 years who had recovered from COVID-19. Both conserved end residues are part of each CDR3. D genes are given only for firm matches. The size of a clone is reported for some rows only, either as once, few or many, or as a class for expanded clones.

J: TRBJ2-4
V: TRBV11-3
size: NA
D: TRBD1
DNA: TGTGCCAGCAGCCAACAATCGACAGGGTCGAACATTCAGTACTTC
CDR3: CASSQQSTGSNIQYF

J: TRBJ1-2
V: TRBV6-5
size: once
D: NA
DNA: TGTGCCAGCAGTTACTCGACTGAGAATGGCTACACCTTC
CDR3: CASSYSTENGYTF

J: TRBJ2-5
V: TRBV7-2
size: NA
D: NA
DNA: TGTGCCAGCAGCTTGGGGGGGCCTATGCGGGAGACCCAGTACTTC
CDR3: CASSLGGPMRETQYF

J: TRBJ2-3
V: TRBV5-1
size: NA
D: TRBD1
DNA: TGCGCCAGCAGCCTGCCGGGCACCCGGGACAGTCGCACAGATACGCAGTATTTT
CDR3: CASSLPGTRDSRTDTQYF

J: TRBJ2-7
V: TRBV29-1
size: NA
D: TRBD1
DNA: TGCAGCGTCCTCGGGACAGTCGGTTCCTACGAGCAGTACTTC
CDR3: CSVLGTVGSYEQYF

J: TRBJ1-4
V: TRBV11-3
size: few
D: TRBD1
DNA: TGTGCCAGCAGCTCCCGGGACAGGGGAGGAACTAATGAAAAACTGTTTTTT
CDR3: CASSSRDRGGTNEKLFF

J: TRBJ1-2
V: TRBV7-9
size: NA
D: NA
DNA: TGTGCCAGCAGCTTAGCCCCTTATGGCTACACCTTC
CDR3: CASSLAPYGYTF

J: TRBJ1-4
V: TRBV7-6
size: NA
D: TRBD1
DNA: TGTGCCAGCAGCCCGGACAGGGGGCCTAATGAAAAACTGTTTTTT
CDR3: CASSPDRGPNEKLFF

J: TRBJ2-3
V: TRBV3-1/TRBV3-2
size: NA
D: NA
DNA: TGTGCCAGCAGCCAAGTTGTAGTCTGGGGCCCAGATACGCAGTATTTT
CDR3: CASSQVVVWGPDTQYF

J: TRBJ2-7
V: TRBV5-3
size: NA
D: NA
DNA: TGTGCCAGAAGCTCGTTCCGAACATCCGAGCAGTACTTC
CDR3: CARSSFRTSEQYF

J: TRBJ2-7
V: TRBV5-1
size: NA
D: NA
DNA: TGCGCCAGCAGCTTAGACAACTCCTACGAGCAGTACTTC
CDR3: CASSLDNSYEQYF

J: TRBJ1-5
V: TRBV3-1/TRBV3-2
size: many
D: TRBD1
DNA: TGTGCCAGCAGCCACCCAGGGGGTCAGCCCCAGCATTTT
CDR3: CASSHPGGQPQHF

J: TRBJ2-3
V: TRBV19
size: NA
D: NA
DNA: TGTGCCAGTAGTATGCAGCGGTTCACAGATACGCAGTATTTT
CDR3: CASSMQRFTDTQYF

J: TRBJ2-5
V: TRBV24-1
size: NA
D: TRBD2
DNA: TGTGCCACCAGTGACCGAGGGACTACCTCGGAGACCCAGTACTTC
CDR3: CATSDRGTTSETQYF

J: TRBJ2-5
V: TRBV7-8
size: few
D: NA
DNA: TGTGCCAGCAGCCCCCAGGGCAGGGGAAAAGAGACCCAGTACTTC
CDR3: CASSPQGRGKETQYF

J: TRBJ2-7
V: TRBV12-5
size: NA
D: NA
DNA: TGTGCTAGTGGTTTGGGAGATCCCCACGAGCAGTACTTC
CDR3: CASGLGDPHEQYF

J: TRBJ2-1
V: TRBV6-1
size: NA
D: TRBD1
DNA: TGTGCCAGCAGTGAACCGACAGGGGTCGGATACAATGAGCAGTTCTTC
CDR3: CASSEPTGVGYNEQFF

J: TRBJ2-1
V: TRBV27
size: once
D: TRBD2
DNA: TGTGCCAGCAGTCCCGGGGGGGGAGGATACAATGAGCAGTTCTTC
CDR3: CASSPGGGGYNEQFF

J: TRBJ1-5
V: TRBV28
size: NA
D: TRBD1
DNA: TGTGCCATCTGGGACAGGGTGAGTTTCGGCAATCAGCCCCAGCATTTT
CDR3: CAIWDRVSFGNQPQHF

J: TRBJ2-1
V: TRBV6-2/TRBV6-3
size: NA
D: TRBD1
DNA: TGTGCCAGCAGTTTCAGGACAGGGATTCTCAATGAGCAGTTCTTC
CDR3: CASSFRTGILNEQFF

J: TRBJ1-2
V: TRBV10-3
size: NA
D: NA
DNA: TGTGCCATCAGTGAGCTCACAGGGTTTAGAGGCTACACCTTC
CDR3: CAISELTGFRGYTF

J: TRBJ2-7
V: TRBV27
size: NA
D: NA
DNA: TGTGCCAGCAGTTCCGTCGGCTACGAGCAGTACTTC
CDR3: CASSSVGYEQYF

J: TRBJ2-2
V: TRBV6-6
size: NA
D: NA
DNA: TGTGCCAGCAGCCTGGACCCCCAGGGCGGGGAGCTGTTTTTT
CDR3: CASSLDPQGGELFF

J: TRBJ1-2
V: TRBV19
size: NA
D: TRBD1
DNA: TGTGCCAGTAGTATGGGTCTGGGGGACAGCCGGGGCTATGGCTACACCTTC
CDR3: CASSMGLGDSRGYGYTF

J: TRBJ2-3
V: TRBV3-1/TRBV3-2
size: NA
D: TRBD2
DNA: TGTGCCAGCAGCCAAACCTGGACTAGCGGCAAGCAGTATTTT
CDR3: CASSQTWTSGKQYF

J: TRBJ2-1
V: TRBV24-1
size: NA
D: TRBD2
DNA: TGTGCCACCAGTGGAAGGACTAGCGAGTACAATGAGCAGTTCTTC
CDR3: CATSGRTSEYNEQFF

J: TRBJ2-7
V: TRBV27
size: NA
D: TRBD1
DNA: TGTGCCAGCAGTCCACGACAGGGTGGCTCCTACGAGCAGTACTTC
CDR3: CASSPRQGGSYEQYF

J: TRBJ2-1
V: TRBV6-4
size: NA
D: NA
DNA: TGTGCCAGCAGTGACGCCGGGGATGAGCAGTTCTTC
CDR3: CASSDAGDEQFF

J: TRBJ2-7
V: TRBV5-1
size: NA
D: NA
DNA: TGCGCCAGCAGCTCAGGGTACGAGCAGTACTTC
CDR3: CASSSGYEQYF

J: TRBJ2-5
V: TRBV15
size: NA
D: NA
DNA: TGTGCCACCAGCAGAGATTTAGGGGGTGAGACCCAGTACTTC
CDR3: CATSRDLGGETQYF

J: TRBJ2-1
V: TRBV18
size: NA
D: TRBD2
DNA: TGTGCCAGCTCACCACCACTAGCGGGAGTCACAGGGCAGTTCTTC
CDR3: CASSPPLAGVTGQFF

J: TRBJ1-4
V: TRBV2
size: NA
D: NA
DNA: TGTGCCAGCAGTGACGCAGCCGAGGATGAAAAACTGTTTTTT
CDR3: CASSDAAEDEKLFF

J: TRBJ2-5
V: TRBV18
size: NA
D: TRBD1
DNA: TGTGCCAGCTCACAGGGGACAGGGCAGACAGAGACCCAGTACTTC
CDR3: CASSQGTGQTETQYF

J: TRBJ1-5
V: TRBV19
size: NA
D: NA
DNA: TGTGCCAGTCAAACCGGGACATTTACTCAGCCCCAGCATTTT
CDR3: CASQTGTFTQPQHF

J: TRBJ1-2
V: TRBV7-2
size: NA
D: NA
DNA: TGTGCCAGCAGCTTAGACGGGACAAGAACCTATGGCTACACCTTC
CDR3: CASSLDGTRTYGYTF

J: TRBJ2-7
V: TRBV3-1/TRBV3-2
size: NA
D: NA
DNA: TGTGCCAGCAGCCAAGTACGTGCGGGGACCGGCCTGCTCCCAACCTACGAGCAGTACTTC
CDR3: CASSQVRAGTGLLPTYEQYF

J: TRBJ1-2
V: TRBV29-1
size: once
D: TRBD1
DNA: TGCAGCGTTGCCCCGACAGGGAACTATGGCTACACCTTC
CDR3: CSVAPTGNYGYTF

J: TRBJ2-7
V: TRBV30
size: NA
D: NA
DNA: TGTGCCTGGACGCCCGGGGGATACGAGCAGTACTTC
CDR3: CAWTPGGYEQYF

J: TRBJ1-6
V: TRBV9
size: NA
D: NA
DNA: TGTGCCAGCAGCGGCCAGGATTATTCACCCCTCCACTTT
CDR3: CASSGQDYSPLHF

J: TRBJ1-3
V: TRBV25-1
size: NA
D: TRBD1
DNA: TGTGCCAGCAGTCCCGGGACAGGGTTGAAGAGTGGAAACACCATATATTTT
CDR3: CASSPGTGLKSGNTIYF

J: TRBJ1-1
V: TRBV7-9
size: NA
D: TRBD1
DNA: TGTGCCAGCAGCTCGGACAGGGGAGGGGCTGAAGCTTTCTTT
CDR3: CASSSDRGGAEAFF

J: TRBJ1-2
V: TRBV29-1
size: few
D: NA
DNA: TGCAGCGTTGAACTTAACTATGGCTACACCTTC
CDR3: CSVELNYGYTF

J: TRBJ2-3
V: TRBV9
size: NA
D: NA
DNA: TGTGCCAGCAGCGTAGGCTACACAGATACGCAGTATTTT
CDR3: CASSVGYTDTQYF

J: TRBJ2-5
V: TRBV19
size: NA
D: NA
DNA: TGTGCCAGTAGTAGAACTAAGGCCTATGGCGAGACCCAGTACTTC
CDR3: CASSRTKAYGETQYF

J: TRBJ2-7
V: TRBV2
size: NA
D: NA
DNA: TGTGCCAGCAGTGAAGGAAAGGGGAACTCCTACGAGCAGTACTTC
CDR3: CASSEGKGNSYEQYF

J: TRBJ1-6
V: TRBV7-2
size: NA
D: NA
DNA: TGTGCCAGCAGCATACGGCGGGGGGGTACGGGGTCCTCACCCCTCCACTTT
CDR3: CASSIRRGGTGSSPLHF

J: TRBJ1-4
V: TRBV30
size: NA
D: NA
DNA: TGTGCCCACAGTCTCCAGGGGAATGAAAAACTGTTTTTT
CDR3: CAHSLQGNEKLFF

J: TRBJ2-3
V: TRBV5-1
size: NA
D: TRBD2
DNA: TGCGCCAGCAGCCCAAGGGCTAGCGGGAGTATCACAGATACGCAGTATTTT
CDR3: CASSPRASGSITDTQYF

J: TRBJ1-5
V: TRBV3-1/TRBV3-2
size: once
D: TRBD1
DNA: TGTGCCAGCAGCCAGGGGACAGCGGTTGGGCCCCAGCATTTT
CDR3: CASSQGTAVGPQHF

J: TRBJ2-2
V: TRBV15
size: NA
D: TRBD1
DNA: TGTGCCACCAGCAGAGACCGGACAGGATCGAACACCGGGGAGCTGTTTTTT
CDR3: CATSRDRTGSNTGELFF

J: TRBJ2-5
V: TRBV30
size: NA
D: TRBD1
DNA: TGTGCCTGGAGTGAGGTCCCACAGGGGGCGCGAGAGACCCAGTACTTC
CDR3: CAWSEVPQGARETQYF

J: TRBJ2-7
V: TRBV5-6
size: NA
D: TRBD2
DNA: TGTGCCAGCAGCCTCCCCACTAGCGGGAGTTTGGACGAGCAGTACTTC
CDR3: CASSLPTSGSLDEQYF

J: TRBJ1-5
V: TRBV20-1
size: NA
D: NA
DNA: TGCAGTGCTAGTTCCGGGACATATGAGCCCCAGCATTTT
CDR3: CSASSGTYEPQHF

J: TRBJ2-7
V: TRBV28
size: few
D: TRBD1
DNA: TGTGCCAGCAGCCCCAGGGGGCGCATCTCCTACGAGCAGTACTTC
CDR3: CASSPRGRISYEQYF

J: TRBJ2-2
V: TRBV5-6
size: NA
D: TRBD1
DNA: TGTGCCAGCAGCCCATACGGACAGGCGAACACCGGGGAGCTGTTTTTT
CDR3: CASSPYGQANTGELFF

J: TRBJ2-1
V: TRBV7-9
size: NA
D: TRBD2
DNA: TGTGCCAGCAGCTTGATAGCGGGAGTACGACCCTACAATGAGCAGTTCTTC
CDR3: CASSLIAGVRPYNEQFF